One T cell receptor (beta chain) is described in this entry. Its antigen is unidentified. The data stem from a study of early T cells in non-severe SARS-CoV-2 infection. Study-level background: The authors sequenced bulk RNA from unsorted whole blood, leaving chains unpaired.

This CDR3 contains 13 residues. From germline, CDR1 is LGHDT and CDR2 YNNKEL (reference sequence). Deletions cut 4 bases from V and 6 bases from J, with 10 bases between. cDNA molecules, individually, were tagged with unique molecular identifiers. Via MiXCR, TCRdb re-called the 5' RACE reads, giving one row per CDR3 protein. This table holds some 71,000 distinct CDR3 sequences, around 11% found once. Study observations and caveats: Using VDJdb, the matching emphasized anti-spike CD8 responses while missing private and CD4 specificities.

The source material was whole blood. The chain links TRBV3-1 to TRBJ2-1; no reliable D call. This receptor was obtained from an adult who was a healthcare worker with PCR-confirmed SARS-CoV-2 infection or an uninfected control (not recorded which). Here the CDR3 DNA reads TGTGCCAGCAGCCCTACCGTAGCCAATGAGCAGTTCTTC. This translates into CASSPTVANEQFF.